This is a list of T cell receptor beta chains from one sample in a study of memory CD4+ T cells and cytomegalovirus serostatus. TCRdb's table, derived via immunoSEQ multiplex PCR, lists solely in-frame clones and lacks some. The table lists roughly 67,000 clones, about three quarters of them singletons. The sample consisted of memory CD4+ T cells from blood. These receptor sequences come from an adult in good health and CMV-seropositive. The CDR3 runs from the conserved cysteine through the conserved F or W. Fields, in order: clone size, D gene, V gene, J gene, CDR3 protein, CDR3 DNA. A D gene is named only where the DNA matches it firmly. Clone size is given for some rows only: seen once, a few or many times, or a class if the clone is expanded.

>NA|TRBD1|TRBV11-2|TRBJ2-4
CASSLGQLKENIQYF
TGTGCCAGCAGCTTGGGACAGTTGAAAGAAAACATTCAGTACTTC
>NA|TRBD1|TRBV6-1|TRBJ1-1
CASSLTGLNTEAFF
TGTGCCAGCAGTTTGACAGGGTTAAACACTGAAGCTTTCTTT
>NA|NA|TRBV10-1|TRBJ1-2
CASSAGRGYGYTF
TGCGCCAGCAGTGCTGGACGGGGCTATGGCTACACCTTC
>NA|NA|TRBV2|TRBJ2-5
CASSGQGETQYF
TGTGCCAGCAGTGGTCAGGGAGAGACCCAGTACTTC
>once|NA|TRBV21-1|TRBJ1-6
CASTPNQTGTYNSPLHF
TGTGCCAGCACGCCCAACCAGACAGGGACCTATAATTCACCCCTCCACTTT
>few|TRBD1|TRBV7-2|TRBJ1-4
CASSLTTGDDEKLFF
TGTGCCAGCAGCTTAACGACAGGGGATGATGAAAAACTGTTTTTT
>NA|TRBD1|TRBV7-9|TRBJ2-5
CASSPGTGGPLETQYF
TGTGCCAGCAGCCCTGGGACAGGGGGGCCCTTAGAGACCCAGTACTTC
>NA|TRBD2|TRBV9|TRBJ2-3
CASSVELAGGQDTQYF
TGTGCCAGCAGCGTAGAACTAGCGGGAGGGCAAGATACGCAGTATTTT
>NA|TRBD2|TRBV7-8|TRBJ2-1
CASSLGWEGEQFF
TGTGCCAGCAGCTTGGGATGGGAGGGTGAGCAGTTCTTC
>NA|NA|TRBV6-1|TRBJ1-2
CASSTGRQYGYTF
TGTGCCAGCAGTACGGGACGTCAATATGGCTACACCTTC
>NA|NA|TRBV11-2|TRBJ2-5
CASSLMQSQETQYF
TGTGCCAGCAGCTTGATGCAGAGCCAAGAGACCCAGTACTTC
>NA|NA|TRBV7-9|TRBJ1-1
CASSFLTATNTEAFF
TGTGCCAGCAGCTTCTTGACAGCGACGAACACTGAAGCTTTCTTT
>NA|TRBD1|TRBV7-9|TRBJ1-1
CASSLDRGTEAFF
TGTGCCAGCAGCTTAGACAGGGGAACTGAAGCTTTCTTT
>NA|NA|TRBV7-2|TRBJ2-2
CASSLLSGELFF
TGTGCCAGCAGCTTACTTTCCGGGGAGCTGTTTTTT
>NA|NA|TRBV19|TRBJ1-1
CASSIPGVGTEAFF
TGTGCCAGTAGTATTCCCGGGGTGGGGACTGAAGCTTTCTTT